These 22 T cell receptor beta chains share one sample of origin, sequenced in a study of blood T cell repertoires in COVID-19. Assay used: immunoSEQ multiplex PCR; TCRdb lists only in-frame clones, some missing. The sample holds about 410,000 clones, around nine tenths seen once. The sample was peripheral blood. All receptors derive from a woman aged 40 to 50 with COVID-19, enrolled during active disease.

The V and J genes are TRBV7-9 and TRBJ2-1; weak D call: TRBD2 (5 bases). Germline V gene lookup returns CDR1 SEHNR and CDR2 FQNEAQ (reference sequence). V was clipped by 8 bases and J by 5 bases, with 10 bases between them. This CDR3 is 12 amino acids long. The CDR3 DNA reads as TGTGCCAGCTCTTCGGGAAACAATGAGCAGTTCTTC. It translates to CASSSGNNEQFF.

The CDR3 DNA reads as TGTGCCAGCAGTTTGGGAGCGGGAGGGTACAATGAGCAGTTCTTC. Translating it yields CASSLGAGGYNEQFF. The genes are TRBV27 and TRBJ2-1; 10 positions match TRBD2. CDR3 length: 15 amino acids. Trimming removed 3 bases from V and 4 bases from J; junction bases left unmatched: 3. Germline V lookup: CDR1 MNHEY, CDR2 SMNVEV (reference sequence).

V is TRBV5-1 and J is TRBJ2-5, with TRBD1 matching over 7 bases. The V gene's germline CDR1 is SGHRS and CDR2 YFSETQ. The CDR3 is 16 residues long. The ends lost 4 bases at V and 1 base at J; junction bases unmatched: 10. CDR3 bases: TGCGCCAGCAGCCCCTATAGGGGACAGTTCCAAGAGACCCAGTACTTC. It specifies CASSPYRGQFQETQYF.

This chain uses TRBV6-6 with TRBJ1-1; D unresolved. The germline V and J ends were trimmed by 2 bases and 10 bases, with 14 bases remaining between them. The CDR3 contains 13 residues. Per germline, CDR1 MNHNY and CDR2 SVGAGI (reference sequence). The CDR3, as DNA: TGTGCCAGCAGTTACAGGTCGGGTTACGGAGCTTTCTTT. Its protein product is CASSYRSGYGAFF.

J is TRBJ1-2 and V is TRBV5-1; D unclear. The CDR3 covers 14 residues. Germline assignment: CDR1 SGHRS and CDR2 YFSETQ. The V gene lost 0 bases and the J gene lost 7 bases, with 13 bases spanning the gap. CDR3 sequence (DNA): TGCGCCAGCAGCTTGGGTCAGAGGTCGAGTGGCTACACCTTC. Translated, it gives CASSLGQRSSGYTF.

The rearrangement uses TRBV12-3 or TRBV12-4 and TRBJ1-1; TRBD1 is a possible D gene (5 bases). The CDR3 is 12 residues long. V dropped 7 bases and J dropped 4 bases, with 10 bases sitting between them. CDR3 DNA sequence: TGTGCCAGCACCACCGGGGGCACTGAAGCTTTCTTT. The encoded protein is CASTTGGTEAFF.

The chain carries TRBV9 and TRBJ2-3; 7 bases map to TRBD1. The trim removed 0 bases at V and 4 bases at J, leaving 5 bases unmatched. This CDR3 has 15 amino acids. Germline V lookup: CDR1 SGDLS, CDR2 YYNGEE. CDR3: CASSVAGQGADTQYF. CDR3 coding DNA: TGTGCCAGCAGCGTAGCTGGGCAGGGGGCAGATACGCAGTATTTT. Variable domain in full (rest from reference TRBV9 and TRBJ2-3): DSGVTQTPKHLITATGQRVTLRCSPRSGDLSVYWYQQSLDQGLQFLIQYYNGEERAKGNILERFSAQQFPDLHSELNLSSLELGDSALYFCASSVAGQGADTQYFGPGTRLTVL.

V usage is TRBV27 and J usage is TRBJ2-3, with D possibly matching TRBD1 (6 bases). Germline V gives CDR1 MNHEY, CDR2 SMNVEV (reference sequence). V shed 6 bases and J shed 2 bases, with 18 bases lying between them. This CDR3 region has 16 residues. CDR3 bases: TGTGCCAGCAGACCACTTGGGGGCCCCTCCACAGATACGCAGTATTTT. It is translated as CASRPLGGPSTDTQYF.

The chain is built from TRBV6-6 and TRBJ1-4, with D hard to call. V lost 10 bases and J lost 9, with 21 bases in between. This CDR3 comprises 14 residues. Germline V gives CDR1 MNHNY, CDR2 SVGAGI (reference sequence). The CDR3 protein is CAITEGSGLKKLFF. The CDR3 DNA reads TGTGCCATCACGGAAGGCTCAGGCCTTAAAAAACTGTTTTTT.

V is TRBV7-8 and J is TRBJ1-1, with D unresolved. The CDR3 sequence is 12 residues long. Trimming shortened V by 5 bases and J by 4 bases, and 8 bases separated the two germline ends. CDR1 is SGHVS, CDR2 FQNEAQ, per germline. The CDR3 loop is CASSPPGTEAFF. The CDR3 DNA sequence: TGTGCCAGCAGCCCCCCGGGCACTGAAGCTTTCTTT.

The rearrangement links TRBV27 to TRBJ1-5; possible D gene TRBD1, 5 bases. This CDR3 has 16 residues. The germline CDR1 and CDR2 sequences are MNHEY and SMNVEV (reference sequence). V was cut by 4 bases and J by 1 base, with 14 bases left in between. CDR3 nucleotides: TGTGCCAGCAGTTCAGCGGGGACCCGAAGCAATCAGCCCCAGCATTTT. Encoded protein: CASSSAGTRSNQPQHF.

The rearrangement links TRBV18 to TRBJ1-5; possible D gene TRBD1, 6 bases. This CDR3 contains 16 residues. Germline V gene lookup returns CDR1 KGHSH and CDR2 LQKENI. The V end lost 3 bases, the J end lost 2 bases, and 14 bases lay between the germline ends. Written as DNA, the CDR3 is TGTGCCAGCTCACCTTTTCGACAGGCCGGCAATCAGCCCCAGCATTTT. Its protein is CASSPFRQAGNQPQHF.

The chain joins TRBV7-9 to TRBJ1-4, with D unclear. The germline V and J ends were trimmed by 3 bases and 0 bases, with 5 bases remaining between them. Per germline, CDR1 SEHNR and CDR2 FQNEAQ (reference sequence). The CDR3 runs to 14 residues. Here the CDR3 DNA reads TGTGCCAGCAGCTTTCGAGCAACTAATGAAAAACTGTTTTTT. Translated: CASSFRATNEKLFF.

The V gene is TRBV5-1, the J gene TRBJ1-1, with TRBD1 as a possible D gene (6 bases). The CDR3 is 15 amino acids. From germline, CDR1 is SGHRS and CDR2 YFSETQ. V was pared by 4 bases and J by 4 bases, with 17 bases between. Here the CDR3 DNA reads TGCGCCAGCAGCGAATCCACAGGGAAGGTCACTGAAGCTTTCTTT. Protein product: CASSESTGKVTEAFF.

This clone has just a few counts. The chain combines TRBV5-1 with TRBJ1-3, with D unresolved. Looked up from germline, CDR1 is SGHRS and CDR2 is YFSETQ. The CDR3 is 13 residues long. Deletions cut 6 bases from V and 4 bases from J, with 11 bases between. This CDR3 reads CASIGLSGNTIYF. CDR3 coding DNA: TGCGCCAGCATTGGACTATCAGGAAACACCATATATTTT. Together with reference TRBV5-1 and TRBJ1-3, the CDR3 gives the full variable domain: KAGVTQTPRYLIKTRGQQVTLSCSPISGHRSVSWYQQTPGQGLQFLFEYFSETQRNKGNFPGRFSGRQFSNSRSEMNVSTLELGDSALYLCASIGLSGNTIYFGEGSWLTVV.

The V gene is TRBV12-3 or TRBV12-4, the J gene TRBJ1-1, with 7 bases fitting TRBD1. V shed 5 bases, J shed 3 bases, and the junction held 3 bases outside the gene matches. CDR3 length: 13 amino acids. The CDR3 is CASSVQGYTEAFF. The CDR3 nucleotides read TGTGCCAGCAGTGTACAGGGGTACACTGAAGCTTTCTTT.

As regards this clone: A much larger clone differs by one base, so this may be a read error. Other DNA sequences in this specimen translate into the identical CDR3. V gene TRBV18 combines with J gene TRBJ2-1; 7 bases line up with TRBD1. V dropped 3 bases and J dropped 0; count of bases not matched to a gene: 2. The CDR3 is 15 amino acids. CDR1 and CDR2 from the germline V gene are KGHSH and LQKENI. The CDR3 loop reads CASSPDRSSYNEQFF. The CDR3 region has the DNA TGTGCCAGCTCACCGGACAGGAGCTCCTACAATGAGCAGTTCTTC. Complete variable domain (other parts from reference TRBV18 and TRBJ2-1): NAGVMQNPRHLVRRRGQEARLRCSPMKGHSHVYWYRQLPEEGLKFMVYLQKENIIDESGMPKERFSAEFPKEGPSILRIQQVVRGDSAAYFCASSPDRSSYNEQFFGPGTRLTVL.

This rearrangement joins TRBV6-1 to TRBJ1-6; D may be TRBD1 (5 bases). Per germline, CDR1 MNHNS and CDR2 SASEGT. The CDR3 has 16 residues. V was clipped by 0 bases and J by 10 bases, with 16 bases between them. As DNA, the CDR3 is TGTGCCAGCAGTGAAGCAAGGAGGGGATCAAGGTCACCCCTCCACTTT. Protein: CASSEARRGSRSPLHF.

The chain joins TRBV5-1 to TRBJ1-1, with unresolved D. Trimming stripped 0 bases from V and 1 base from J, with 10 bases between. The CDR3 has 15 residues. Germline assignment: CDR1 SGHRS and CDR2 YFSETQ. The CDR3 DNA reads TGCGCCAGCAGCTTGGTCACAGTTGGGAACACTGAAGCTTTCTTT. Translation: CASSLVTVGNTEAFF.

The genes are TRBV6-5 and TRBJ2-1; TRBD2 is a possible D gene (6 bases). The V end was cut by 6 bases, the J end by 7 bases, with 13 bases between. The germline V gene has CDR1 MNHEY and CDR2 SVGAGI. This CDR3 is 13 amino acids long. CDR3: CASSGRRGNEQFF. The CDR3 DNA sequence: TGTGCCAGCAGCGGGAGAAGGGGAAATGAGCAGTTCTTC.

The chain recombines TRBV27 with TRBJ2-7; 7 nucleotides match TRBD2. The CDR3 loop spans 15 amino acids. Germline loops: CDR1 MNHEY, CDR2 SMNVEV (reference sequence). J lost 2 bases, V lost 3 bases, and 7 bases had no gene match. In DNA, the CDR3 is TGTGCCAGCAGTTTGGGGGGGGACCCTCCCTACGAGCAGTACTTC. Amino acid sequence: CASSLGGDPPYEQYF.

The table lists this clone with a count of one. The CDR3 region is CASSYGGTYNEQFF. The DNA for the CDR3 is TGTGCCAGCAGTTACGGGGGGACCTACAATGAGCAGTTCTTC. The chain links TRBV6-5 to TRBJ2-1; weak D call: TRBD2 (6 bases). Germline CDR1 reads MNHEY; CDR2 reads SVGAGI. This CDR3 contains 14 residues. Trimming pared 2 bases from V and 2 bases from J, leaving 7 bases between.